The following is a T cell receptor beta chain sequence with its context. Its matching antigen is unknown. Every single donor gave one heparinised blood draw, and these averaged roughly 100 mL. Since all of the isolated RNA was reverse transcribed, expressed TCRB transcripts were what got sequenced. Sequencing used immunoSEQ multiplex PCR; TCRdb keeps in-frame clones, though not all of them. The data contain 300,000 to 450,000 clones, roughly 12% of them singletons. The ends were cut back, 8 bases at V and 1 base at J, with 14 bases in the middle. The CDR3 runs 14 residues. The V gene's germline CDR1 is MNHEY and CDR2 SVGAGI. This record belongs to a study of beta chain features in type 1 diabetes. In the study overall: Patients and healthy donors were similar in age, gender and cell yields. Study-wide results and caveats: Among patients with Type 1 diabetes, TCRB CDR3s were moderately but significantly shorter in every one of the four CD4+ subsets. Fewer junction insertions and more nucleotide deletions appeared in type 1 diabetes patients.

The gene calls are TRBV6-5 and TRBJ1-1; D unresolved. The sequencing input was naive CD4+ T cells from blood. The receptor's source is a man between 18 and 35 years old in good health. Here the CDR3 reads CASRKEYSNTEAFF. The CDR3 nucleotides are TGTGCCAGCCGCAAGGAGTATTCGAACACTGAAGCTTTCTTT.